This T cell receptor beta chain was sequenced during a study of neoadjuvant nivolumab and ipilimumab in lung cancer (dated by TCRdb to 2018 to 2021). At the level of the whole study: In the NEOSTAR trial, nivolumab was administered intravenously at 3 mg/kg on days 1, 15 and 29, and the combination arm also received ipilimumab 1 mg/kg on day 1 only. Of the approximately 46 patients with operable NSCLC treated in the trial, around 23 were randomized to nivolumab monotherapy and around 20 to nivolumab plus ipilimumab. The primary endpoint of the trial was the rate of major pathologic response (MPR) in the intention-to-treat population of each study arm. Seven patients had matched pretherapy and resected tumor pairs analyzed, with four treated with nivolumab and three with nivolumab plus ipilimumab. TCR repertoires in pretherapy (baseline) peripheral blood were compared with TCR repertoires in tumors resected at surgery after neoadjuvant immune checkpoint blockade.

Sample time point, as interpreted from the label and publication: at surgical resection after neoadjuvant nivolumab +/- ipilimumab. Samples were obtained from the phase 2 randomized NEOSTAR trial, in which neoadjuvant nivolumab or nivolumab plus ipilimumab followed by surgery was tested in operable NSCLC. Study-wide conclusions, independent of this receptor: Richness in tumors resected after neoadjuvant therapy showed a positive correlation with pretherapy blood TCR richness (Spearman R = 0.82). TCR sequencing was performed in a small number of samples. From pretherapy to surgery, tumor T-cell richness and clonality went up in three of three dual-therapy tumors, versus only two of four nivolumab-treated tumors. Resected tumors had greater TCR richness and clonality than tumor-adjacent uninvolved lung, and increases were observed in more dual-therapy-treated tumors. No significant correlation was found between TCR clonality and pathologic tumor regression, and only one major-pathologic-response sample was available for the clonality analysis.

Preparation of the library involved the immunoSEQ multiplex PCR assay. The study's own analysis went as follows. Repertoires were summarized in terms of richness and clonality, and significantly expanded and contracted clones between pre- and post-therapy samples were identified. Entries here come from immuneACCESS through TCRdb and include only in-frame sequences with V and J called. Some clones fail to appear in such tables; in the studies checked, an unresolved V gene covers under half of the shortfall, and the cause of the remainder is unknown. That table furnishes V, J and clone size, whereas the DNA furnished D and trimming. For this sample the table gives 7,000 to 9,500 clones, of which nearly 85% were detected only once. Around 8% of the sample is taken by the ten largest. The CDR3, cysteine through phenylalanine, is 15 amino acids long. Solely the CDR3 DNA is kept, with 45 bases framed from the first base. Relative to germline, V is 0 bases shorter and J is 2 bases shorter, with 10 bases between their ends. The CDR1 and CDR2 encoded by the germline V gene are MGHRA and YSYEKL.

About this clone itself: Its binding antigen is unknown. No qualities accompany the bases; no much larger clone lies one base away.

The input for sequencing was tumor tissue, taken after neoadjuvant nivolumab, alone or with ipilimumab, at or shortly before surgery. The sequence joins TRBV4-1 to TRBJ1-2; the D gene cannot be named for sure. The source of this sequence is an adult with non-small cell lung cancer. The CDR3 loop reads CASSQEAGLNYGYTF. The nucleotide sequence is given as TGCGCCAGCAGCCAAGAGGCAGGCCTAAACTATGGCTACACCTTC.